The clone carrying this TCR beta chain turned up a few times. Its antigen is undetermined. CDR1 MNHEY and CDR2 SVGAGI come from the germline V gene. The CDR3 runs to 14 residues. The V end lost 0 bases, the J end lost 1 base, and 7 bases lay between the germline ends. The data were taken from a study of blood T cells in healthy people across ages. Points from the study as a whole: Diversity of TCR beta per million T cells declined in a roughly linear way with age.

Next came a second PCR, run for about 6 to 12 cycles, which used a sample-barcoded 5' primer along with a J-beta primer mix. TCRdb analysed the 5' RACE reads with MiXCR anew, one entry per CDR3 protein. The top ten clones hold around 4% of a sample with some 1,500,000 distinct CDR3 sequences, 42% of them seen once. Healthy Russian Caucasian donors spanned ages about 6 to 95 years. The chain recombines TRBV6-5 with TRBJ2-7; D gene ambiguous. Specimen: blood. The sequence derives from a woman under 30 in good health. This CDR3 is CASSYSTISYEQYF. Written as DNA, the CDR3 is TGTGCCAGCAGTTACTCGACCATTTCCTACGAGCAGTACTTC.